The clone carrying this T cell receptor (beta chain) occurred a few times. Its matching antigen is unknown. Germline V gene data show CDR1 as LGHNA and CDR2 as YNFKEQ. V was pared by 3 bases and J by 14 bases, with 15 bases of the junction left unmatched. The CDR3 contains 15 residues. The study drew donors from healthy Caucasian individuals in Russia aged roughly 6 to 90. Isolation recovered at least 6 million PBMCs from every sample. This sample stems from a study of blood T cells in healthy people across ages. Findings and limits, study-wide: Donors of long life had a larger count of naive CD4+ cells and greater diversity than aged donors. Possibly confounding the expanded clonotype changes was the fact that donor CMV status was unknown.

Using a J-beta primer mix together with a sample-barcoded 5' primer, a second PCR was run for roughly 6 to 11 cycles. TCRdb ran MiXCR on the 5' RACE reads and lists one entry per CDR3 protein. The data show approximately 810,000 distinct CDR3 sequences, approximately 35% seen once. The chain is built from TRBV4-2 and TRBJ2-3; 9 bases line up with TRBD2. The source of this sequence is a man younger than 35 in good health. Sequenced material: blood. The DNA for the CDR3 is TGTGCCAGCAGCCAGAGCCCCGCGGGACTAGCATCGTGGTATTTT. Protein product: CASSQSPAGLASWYF.